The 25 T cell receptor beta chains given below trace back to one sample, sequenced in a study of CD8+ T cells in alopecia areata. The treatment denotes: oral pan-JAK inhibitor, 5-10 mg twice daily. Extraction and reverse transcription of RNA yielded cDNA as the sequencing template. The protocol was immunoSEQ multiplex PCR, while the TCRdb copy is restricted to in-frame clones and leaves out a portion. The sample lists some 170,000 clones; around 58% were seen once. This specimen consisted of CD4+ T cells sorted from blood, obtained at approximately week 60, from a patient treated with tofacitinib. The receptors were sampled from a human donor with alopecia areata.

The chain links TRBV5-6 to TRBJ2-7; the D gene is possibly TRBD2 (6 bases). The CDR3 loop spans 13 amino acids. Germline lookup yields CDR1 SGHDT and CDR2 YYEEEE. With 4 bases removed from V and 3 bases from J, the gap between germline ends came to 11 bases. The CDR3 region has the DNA TGTGCCAGCAGCAAACTCGGGGGCTACGAGCAGTACTTC. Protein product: CASSKLGGYEQYF.

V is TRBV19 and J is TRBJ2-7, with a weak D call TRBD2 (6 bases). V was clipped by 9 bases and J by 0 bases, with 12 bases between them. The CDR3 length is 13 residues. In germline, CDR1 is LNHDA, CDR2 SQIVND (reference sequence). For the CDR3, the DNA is TGTGCCAGCCAACGGGACTCCTCCTACGAGCAGTACTTC. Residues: CASQRDSSYEQYF.

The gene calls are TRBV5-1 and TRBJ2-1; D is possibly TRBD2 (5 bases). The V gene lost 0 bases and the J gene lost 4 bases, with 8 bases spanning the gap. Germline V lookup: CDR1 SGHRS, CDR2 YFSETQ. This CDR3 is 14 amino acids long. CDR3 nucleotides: TGCGCCAGCAGCTTGGACAGAGGGTACAATGAGCAGTTCTTC. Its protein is CASSLDRGYNEQFF.

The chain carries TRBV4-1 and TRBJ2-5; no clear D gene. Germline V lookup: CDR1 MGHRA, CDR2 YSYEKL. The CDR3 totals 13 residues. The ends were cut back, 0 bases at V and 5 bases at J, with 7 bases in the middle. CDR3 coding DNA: TGCGCCAGCAGCCAAGACCTGCGTGAGACCCAGTACTTC. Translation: CASSQDLRETQYF.

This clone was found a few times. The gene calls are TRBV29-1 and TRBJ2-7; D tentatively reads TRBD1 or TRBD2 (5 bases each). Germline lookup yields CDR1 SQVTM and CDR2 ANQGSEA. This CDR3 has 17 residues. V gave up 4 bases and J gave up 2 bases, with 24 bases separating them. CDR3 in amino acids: CSVGNRGKGAGAYEQYF. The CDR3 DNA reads TGCAGCGTTGGAAATAGGGGTAAGGGAGCCGGGGCCTACGAGCAGTACTTC.

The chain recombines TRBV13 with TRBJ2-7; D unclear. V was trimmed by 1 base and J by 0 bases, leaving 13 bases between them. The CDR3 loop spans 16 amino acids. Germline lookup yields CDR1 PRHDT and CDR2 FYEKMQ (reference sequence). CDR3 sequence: CASSLVRQSYSYEQYF. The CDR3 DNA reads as TGTGCCAGCAGCTTAGTTCGGCAGTCTTACTCCTACGAGCAGTACTTC. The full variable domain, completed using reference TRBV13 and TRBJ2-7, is AAGVIQSPRHLIKEKRETATLKCYPIPRHDTVYWYQQGPGQDPQFLISFYEKMQSDKGSIPDRFSAQQFSDYHSELNMSSLELGDSALYFCASSLVRQSYSYEQYFGPGTRLTVT.

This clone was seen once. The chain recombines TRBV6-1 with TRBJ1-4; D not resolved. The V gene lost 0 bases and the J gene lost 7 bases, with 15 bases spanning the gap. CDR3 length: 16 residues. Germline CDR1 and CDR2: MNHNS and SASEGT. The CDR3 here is CASSEALGRSGEKLFF. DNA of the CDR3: TGTGCCAGCAGTGAAGCGTTAGGGAGGTCGGGTGAAAAACTGTTTTTT.

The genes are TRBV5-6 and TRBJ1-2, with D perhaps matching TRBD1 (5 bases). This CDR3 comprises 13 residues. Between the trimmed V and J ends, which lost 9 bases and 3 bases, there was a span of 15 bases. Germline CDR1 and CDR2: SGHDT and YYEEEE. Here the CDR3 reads CATSVGLHYGYTF. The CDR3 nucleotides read TGTGCCACCTCCGTGGGACTCCACTATGGCTACACCTTC.

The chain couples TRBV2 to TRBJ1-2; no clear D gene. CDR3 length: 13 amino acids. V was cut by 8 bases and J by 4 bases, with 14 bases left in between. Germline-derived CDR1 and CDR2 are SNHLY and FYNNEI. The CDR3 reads CASSAGLSYGYTF. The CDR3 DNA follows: TGTGCCAGCTCGGCAGGCTTAAGCTATGGCTACACCTTC.

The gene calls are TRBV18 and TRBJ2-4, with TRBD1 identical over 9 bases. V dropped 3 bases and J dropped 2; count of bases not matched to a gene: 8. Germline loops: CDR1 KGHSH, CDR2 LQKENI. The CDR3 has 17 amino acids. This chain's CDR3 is CASSPDTGGRSKNIQYF. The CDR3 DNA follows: TGTGCCAGCTCACCGGACACAGGGGGCAGATCCAAAAACATTCAGTACTTC.

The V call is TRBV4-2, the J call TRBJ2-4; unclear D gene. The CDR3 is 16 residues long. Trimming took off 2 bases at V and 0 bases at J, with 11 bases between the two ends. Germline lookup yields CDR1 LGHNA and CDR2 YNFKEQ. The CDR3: CASSQPRTGAKNIQYF. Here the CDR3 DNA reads TGTGCCAGCAGCCAACCCCGGACGGGAGCCAAAAACATTCAGTACTTC.

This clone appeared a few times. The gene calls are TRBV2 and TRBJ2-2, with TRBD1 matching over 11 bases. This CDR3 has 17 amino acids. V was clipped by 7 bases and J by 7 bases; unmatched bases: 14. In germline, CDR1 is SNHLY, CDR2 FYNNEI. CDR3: CASTLEPGQGESGELFF. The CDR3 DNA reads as TGTGCCAGCACCTTAGAACCGGGACAGGGGGAAAGCGGGGAGCTGTTTTTT.

As DNA, the CDR3 is TGCGCCAGCAGCCAAGCCTCGGGTCAGCCCCAGCATTTT. It translates to CASSQASGQPQHF. The genes are TRBV4-1 and TRBJ1-5; D remains unclear. Germline V lookup: CDR1 MGHRA, CDR2 YSYEKL. V was clipped by 1 base and J by 6 bases, with 7 bases between them. This CDR3 contains 13 residues.

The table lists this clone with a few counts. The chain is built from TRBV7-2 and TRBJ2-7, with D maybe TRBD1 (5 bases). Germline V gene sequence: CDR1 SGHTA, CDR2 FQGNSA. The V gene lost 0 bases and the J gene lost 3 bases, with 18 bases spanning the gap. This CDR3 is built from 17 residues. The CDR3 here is CASSLAWSWAGNYEQYF. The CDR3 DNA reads TGTGCCAGCAGCTTAGCGTGGAGCTGGGCAGGGAACTACGAGCAGTACTTC.

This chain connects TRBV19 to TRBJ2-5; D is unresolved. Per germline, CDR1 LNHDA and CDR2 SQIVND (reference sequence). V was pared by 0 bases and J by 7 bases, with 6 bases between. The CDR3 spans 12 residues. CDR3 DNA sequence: TGTGCCAGTAGTATAGACCGTAGGACCCAGTACTTC. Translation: CASSIDRRTQYF. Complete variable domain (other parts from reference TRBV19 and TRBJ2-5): DGGITQSPKYLFRKEGQNVTLSCEQNLNHDAMYWYRQDPGQGLRLIYYSQIVNDFQKGDIAEGYSVSREKKESFPLTVTSAQKNPTAFYLCASSIDRRTQYFGPGTRLLVL.

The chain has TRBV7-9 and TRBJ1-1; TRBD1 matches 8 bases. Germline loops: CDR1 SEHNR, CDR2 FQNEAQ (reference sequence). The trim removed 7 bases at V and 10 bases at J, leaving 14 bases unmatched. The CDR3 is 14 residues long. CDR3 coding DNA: TGTGCCAGCACTCCCTCCTTGGGTGGACAGGGAGCTTTCTTT. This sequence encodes CASTPSLGGQGAFF.

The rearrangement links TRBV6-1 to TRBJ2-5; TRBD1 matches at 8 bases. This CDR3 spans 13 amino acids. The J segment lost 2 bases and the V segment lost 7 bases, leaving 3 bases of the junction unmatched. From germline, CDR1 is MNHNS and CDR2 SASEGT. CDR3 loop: CASTWTGQETQYF. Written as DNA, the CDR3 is TGTGCCAGCACCTGGACAGGGCAAGAGACCCAGTACTTC.

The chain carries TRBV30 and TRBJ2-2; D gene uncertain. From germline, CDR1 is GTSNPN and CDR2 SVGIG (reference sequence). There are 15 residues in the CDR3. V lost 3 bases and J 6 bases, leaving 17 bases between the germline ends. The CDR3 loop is CAWRGWTIIAGELFF. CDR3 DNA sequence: TGTGCCTGGAGAGGCTGGACCATAATTGCCGGGGAGCTGTTTTTT.

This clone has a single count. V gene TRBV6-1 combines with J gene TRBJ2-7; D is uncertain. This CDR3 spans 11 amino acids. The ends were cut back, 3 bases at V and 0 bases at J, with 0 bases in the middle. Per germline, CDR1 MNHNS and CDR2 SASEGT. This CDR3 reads CASSDSYEQYF. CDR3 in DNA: TGTGCCAGCAGTGACTCCTACGAGCAGTACTTC.

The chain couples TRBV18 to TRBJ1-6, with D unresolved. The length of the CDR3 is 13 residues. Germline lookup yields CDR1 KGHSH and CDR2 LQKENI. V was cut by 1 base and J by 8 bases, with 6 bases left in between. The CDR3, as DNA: TGTGCCAGCTCACCACACCCTGATTCACCCCTCCACTTT. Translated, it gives CASSPHPDSPLHF.

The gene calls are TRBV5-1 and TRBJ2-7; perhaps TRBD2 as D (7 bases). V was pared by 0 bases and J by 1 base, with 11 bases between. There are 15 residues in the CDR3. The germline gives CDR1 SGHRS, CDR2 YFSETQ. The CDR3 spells CASSLDGGPSYEQYF. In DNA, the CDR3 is TGCGCCAGCAGCTTGGACGGGGGGCCATCCTACGAGCAGTACTTC.

The CDR3 region has the DNA TGTGCCAGTAGTATAAAAGTCCTCTCTGGGGCCAACGTCCTGACTTTC. Translating it yields CASSIKVLSGANVLTF. This chain connects TRBV19 to TRBJ2-6; no clear D. CDR1 is LNHDA and CDR2 is SQIVND in the germline V gene (reference sequence). Deletions cut 2 bases from V and 0 bases from J, with 8 bases between. The CDR3 totals 16 residues.

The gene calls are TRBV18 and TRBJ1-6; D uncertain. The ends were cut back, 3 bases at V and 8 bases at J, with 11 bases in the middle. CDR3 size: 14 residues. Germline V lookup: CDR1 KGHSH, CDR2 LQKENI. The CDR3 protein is CASSPVGWDSPLHF. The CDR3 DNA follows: TGTGCCAGCTCACCGGTCGGGTGGGATTCACCCCTCCACTTT.

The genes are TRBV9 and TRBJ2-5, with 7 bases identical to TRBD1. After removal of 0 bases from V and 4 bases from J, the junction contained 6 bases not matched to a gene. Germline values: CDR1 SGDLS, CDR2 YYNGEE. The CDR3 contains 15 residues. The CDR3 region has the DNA TGTGCCAGCAGCGTAGATACGCACAGGGGAGAGACCCAGTACTTC. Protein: CASSVDTHRGETQYF.

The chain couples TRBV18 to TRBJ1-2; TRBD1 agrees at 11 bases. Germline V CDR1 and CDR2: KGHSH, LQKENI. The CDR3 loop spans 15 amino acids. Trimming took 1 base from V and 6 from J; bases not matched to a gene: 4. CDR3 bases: TGTGCCAGCTCACCACGGACAGGGGGCGGTGATGGCTACACCTTC. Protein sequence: CASSPRTGGGDGYTF.